This T cell receptor (beta chain) was identified during a study of T cell responses to AZD1222 COVID-19 vaccine. Study-wide findings and caveats: In all cases, repertoires were sampled only after the peak T cell response. Mapped onto spike, vaccine-associated CD4 TCRs spanned it and were dominant at 160-218 and 743-854. Unmutated variant regions are reportedly targeted by nearly half of spike-specific TCRs. The donors showed a predominance of white British ancestry and of females, with possible underestimation of clonal diversity.

This CDR3 is built from 15 residues. V lost 6 bases to trimming and J lost 7 bases, with 16 bases between them. Germline V gene sequence: CDR1 MNHEY, CDR2 SMNVEV (reference sequence). Sequencing used immunoSEQ multiplex PCR; TCRdb keeps in-frame clones, though not all of them. The table has more than 85,000 clones, 65% to 85% seen once. A note on this clone: Antigen unknown.

The chain is built from TRBV27 and TRBJ1-6; D call uncertain. The source material was peripheral blood, sampled on day 0 of AZD1222 vaccination. The clonotype was recovered from an adult in good health. In nucleotides, the CDR3 is TGTGCCAGCAGGGACCGGAACGCGGACAATTCACCCCTCCACTTT. It encodes CASRDRNADNSPLHF.